This TCR beta chain was captured by sequencing in a study of cytomegalovirus exposure and HLA in healthy donors. Worth noting for this clone: Antigen specificity is unknown.

Study findings and constraints: There were some public TCRs occurring in many donors, but most TCR sequences were rare. Using the classifier, cytomegalovirus status was reportedly diagnosed with high specificity and sensitivity.

CDR1 and CDR2 (germline): SQVTM, ANQGSEA. The CDR3 consists of 14 residues. V lost 4 bases and J lost 1, with 12 bases in between. Profiled with immunoSEQ multiplex PCR; TCRdb holds only in-frame clones, not every one. The sample lists 97,000 or so clones, approximately 95% occurring once. The gene calls are TRBV29-1 and TRBJ2-3, with D tentatively TRBD2 (6 bases). The sequenced material came from PBMCs. This clonotype was obtained from a woman aged 18-35 years in good health and CMV-seronegative. In nucleotides, the CDR3 is TGCAGCGTTGGCAGGGCTAGCGGCACAGATACGCAGTATTTT. This codes for CSVGRASGTDTQYF.